This T cell receptor (beta chain) is from a study of T cells after yellow fever vaccination. As for the study in general: Low-cell-number fractions underwent preparation using SMART-Seq v4 Ultra Low Input. Study-wide results and caveats: It was a small share of clonotypes that appeared in both CD4 and CD8 compartments.

From the 5' RACE reads, TCRdb called clonotypes with MiXCR, one entry per CDR3 protein. Found here are a few hundred thousand distinct CDR3 sequences, 3% to 4.5% of them singletons; the top ten hold 24%. J lost 3 bases, V lost 3 bases, and 2 bases had no gene match. The V gene's germline CDR1 is DFQATT and CDR2 SNEGSKA (reference sequence). The CDR3 contains 14 residues. For this clonotype: Antigen: not known.

The clonotype originates from a man aged 18 to 30 who received the YFV17D yellow fever vaccine. The rearrangement links TRBV20-1 to TRBJ2-1; TRBD1 aligns across 10 bases. The sample here was PBMCs, taken 5 days after the yellow fever booster vaccination. CDR3 sequence: CSASGTGVYNEQFF. CDR3 DNA: TGCAGTGCTAGCGGGACAGGGGTCTACAATGAGCAGTTCTTC.